These T cell receptor beta chains were read from a single sample in a study of blood T cell repertoires in COVID-19. The data were produced by immunoSEQ multiplex PCR, yet TCRdb's version contains in-frame clones alone and is incomplete. The sample consists of approximately 200,000 clones, 86% of them appearing once. The specimen was PBMCs or T cells enriched from blood (not recorded which). All receptors come from a woman aged 25-40 years who had recovered from COVID-19. The CDR3 runs from the conserved cysteine through the conserved F or W. The D gene is left open where the match is weak. Clone size appears in some rows only: once, few, many, or a class for an expanded clone.

D gene	V gene	J gene	clone size	CDR3 DNA	CDR3 protein
.	TRBV5-1	TRBJ1-1	.	TGCGCCAGCAGCTTGGAACCATTCAGGGGCTCTACTGAAGCTTTCTTT	CASSLEPFRGSTEAFF
.	TRBV19	TRBJ1-3	.	TGTGCCAGTAGTTCTCAAACAGGGTTATCTGGAAACACCATATATTTT	CASSSQTGLSGNTIYF
.	TRBV27	TRBJ1-3	.	TGTGCCAGCAGCCCCGGGATCTCTGGAAACACCATATATTTT	CASSPGISGNTIYF
.	TRBV28	TRBJ2-7	once	TGTGCCAGCCGGGAGAACTACGAGCAGTACTTC	CASRENYEQYF
.	TRBV18	TRBJ2-7	.	TGTGCCAGCTCACCAGGGGCCCCTTCCTACGAGCAGTACTTC	CASSPGAPSYEQYF
TRBD1	TRBV7-8	TRBJ1-1	once	TGTGCCAGCAGCTTAGTCCGCCTCGACAGGGTTAATACTGAAGCTTTCTTT	CASSLVRLDRVNTEAFF
.	TRBV19	TRBJ1-4	.	TGTGCCAGTAGTACCTTGACAAACACTAATGAAAAACTGTTTTTT	CASSTLTNTNEKLFF
.	TRBV6-1	TRBJ1-1	.	TGTGCCAGCAGTGAACCGGGAACGAACACTGAAGCTTTCTTT	CASSEPGTNTEAFF
TRBD1	TRBV7-9	TRBJ2-7	few	TGTGCCAGCAGCATAACAGGGGGCACTACCTCCTACGAGCAGTACTTC	CASSITGGTTSYEQYF
.	TRBV14	TRBJ2-7	.	TGTGCCAGCAGCCAAGTCGTTTTACTCTACGAGCAGTACTTC	CASSQVVLLYEQYF
.	TRBV7-3	TRBJ1-1	.	TGTGCCAGCAGCCCTCCCTCCGGGGGGCCGGCAGAAGCTTTCTTT	CASSPPSGGPAEAFF
TRBD2	TRBV9	TRBJ2-2	.	TGTGCCAGCAGCGTAGGAGCGGGAGTTACCGGGGAGCTGTTTTTT	CASSVGAGVTGELFF
.	TRBV30	TRBJ2-3	.	TGTGCCTGGAGTGGGTCAGCTAGAAGCACAGATACGCAGTATTTT	CAWSGSARSTDTQYF
.	TRBV28	TRBJ2-5	.	TGTGCCAGCAGTCCCGGGACACCTGGGGAGACCCAGTACTTC	CASSPGTPGETQYF
.	TRBV7-6	TRBJ1-5	.	TGTGCCAGCAGCTTAGGGGCGGGGACCCTAAATCAGCCCCAGCATTTT	CASSLGAGTLNQPQHF
TRBD1	TRBV14	TRBJ1-5	.	TGTGCCAGCAGAAACAGGGGGGGAAGCAATCAGCCCCAGCATTTT	CASRNRGGSNQPQHF
.	TRBV6-5	TRBJ1-2	.	TGTGCCAGCAGTTACTCGACAGATCTCCACTATGGCTACACCTTC	CASSYSTDLHYGYTF
.	TRBV10-2	TRBJ2-7	.	TGCGCCAGCAGTGGGGGGCGGACAAACCGTTCCTACGAGCAGTACTTC	CASSGGRTNRSYEQYF
TRBD1	TRBV7-9	TRBJ1-2	once	TGTGCCAGCAGTCAAACAGGGGGTAACTATGGCTACACCTTC	CASSQTGGNYGYTF
TRBD2	TRBV14	TRBJ2-2	.	TGTGCCAGCAGCCAGACTAGCCCGAACACCGGGGAGCTGTTTTTT	CASSQTSPNTGELFF
TRBD1	TRBV18	TRBJ1-2	.	TGTGCCAGCTCACCCCGGGACAGAAGCTACACCTTC	CASSPRDRSYTF
.	TRBV5-1	TRBJ1-3	many	TGCGCCAGCAGCTCAGGAACAGGGACTGGAAACACCATATATTTT	CASSSGTGTGNTIYF
TRBD1	TRBV28	TRBJ1-2	once	TGTGCCAGCAGTCGGGGGGGACAGCTCTATGGCTACACCTTC	CASSRGGQLYGYTF
.	TRBV5-1	TRBJ1-1	.	TGCGCCAGCAGCTTGACTGGAGAAGGGGGAGCTGAAGCTTTCTTT	CASSLTGEGGAEAFF